Listed below are T cell receptor beta chains from one sample, sequenced in a study of technical replicates of blood from a few donors. Only in-frame clones appear in the TCRdb table, and some are missing; sequencing was by immunoSEQ multiplex PCR. The sample carries roughly 60,000 clones, 80% to 95% recorded once. Sequenced sample: PBMCs. The receptor source for this set is a human donor in good health. Some clones in this sample may be carry-over from other donors' samples. Both conserved end residues are part of each CDR3. The order of the fields is J gene, V gene, CDR3 protein.

TRBJ1-2 | TRBV6-4 | CASSEGSRGGYTF
TRBJ1-1 | TRBV6-1 | CASSARQGVMNTEAFF
TRBJ2-7 | TRBV5-3 | CARSPGLAGVPYEQYF
TRBJ2-3 | TRBV18 | CASSRRLAGGQDTQYF
TRBJ2-7 | TRBV27 | CASSFSERYEQYF
TRBJ1-1 | TRBV5-1 | CASSLQGNTEAFF
TRBJ1-2 | TRBV10-3 | CAISEGQGTYGYTF
TRBJ2-1 | TRBV19 | CASSIGSLAWSYNEQFF
TRBJ2-5 | TRBV5-1 | CASSLLPGKETQYF
TRBJ2-3 | TRBV14 | CASSLAGSTDTQYF
TRBJ2-5 | TRBV30 | CASSLAGGLKTQYF
TRBJ2-7 | TRBV5-1 | CASSQRQGAGYEQYF
TRBJ2-7 | TRBV18 | CASSGQTYEQYF
TRBJ2-5 | TRBV7-2 | CASSLGLGETQYF